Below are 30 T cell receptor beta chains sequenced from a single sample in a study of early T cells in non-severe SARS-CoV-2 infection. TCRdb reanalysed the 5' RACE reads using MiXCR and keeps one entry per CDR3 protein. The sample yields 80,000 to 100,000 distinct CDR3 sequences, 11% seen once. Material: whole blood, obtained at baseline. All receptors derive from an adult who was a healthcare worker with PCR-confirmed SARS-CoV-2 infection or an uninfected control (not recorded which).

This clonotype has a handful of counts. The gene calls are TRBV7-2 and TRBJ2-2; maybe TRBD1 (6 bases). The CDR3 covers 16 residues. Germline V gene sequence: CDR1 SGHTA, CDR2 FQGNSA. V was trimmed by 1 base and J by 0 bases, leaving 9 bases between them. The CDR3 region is CASSLVAGANTGELFF. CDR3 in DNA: TGTGCCAGCAGCTTAGTGGCAGGGGCGAACACCGGGGAGCTGTTTTTT.

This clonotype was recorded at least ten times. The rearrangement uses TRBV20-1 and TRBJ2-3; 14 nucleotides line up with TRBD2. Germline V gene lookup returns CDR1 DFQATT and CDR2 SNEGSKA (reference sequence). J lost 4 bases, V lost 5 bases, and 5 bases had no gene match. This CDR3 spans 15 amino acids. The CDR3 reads CSAPGLAGGADTQYF. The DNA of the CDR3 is TGCAGTGCTCCCGGACTAGCGGGGGGTGCAGATACGCAGTATTTT.

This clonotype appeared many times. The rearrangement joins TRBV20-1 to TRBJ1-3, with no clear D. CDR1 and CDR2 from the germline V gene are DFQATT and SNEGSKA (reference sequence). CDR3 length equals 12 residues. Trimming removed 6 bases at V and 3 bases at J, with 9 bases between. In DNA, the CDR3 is TGCAGTGCCGCAGAGTTTGGAAACACCATATATTTT. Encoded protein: CSAAEFGNTIYF.

Written as DNA, the CDR3 is TGTGCCAGTAGTATGTATTACAGGGGCACCGGGGAGCTGTTTTTT. It codes for CASSMYYRGTGELFF. The chain employs TRBV19 and TRBJ2-2; 7 bases agree with TRBD1. Trimming took 3 bases from V and 4 from J; bases not matched to a gene: 5. The germline gives CDR1 LNHDA, CDR2 SQIVND (reference sequence). The CDR3 has 15 residues.

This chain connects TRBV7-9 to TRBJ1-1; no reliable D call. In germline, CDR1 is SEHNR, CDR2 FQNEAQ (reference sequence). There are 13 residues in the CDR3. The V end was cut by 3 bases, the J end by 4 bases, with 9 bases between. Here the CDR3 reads CASSFLGSTEAFF. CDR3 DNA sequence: TGTGCCAGCAGCTTTCTAGGGAGCACTGAAGCTTTCTTT.

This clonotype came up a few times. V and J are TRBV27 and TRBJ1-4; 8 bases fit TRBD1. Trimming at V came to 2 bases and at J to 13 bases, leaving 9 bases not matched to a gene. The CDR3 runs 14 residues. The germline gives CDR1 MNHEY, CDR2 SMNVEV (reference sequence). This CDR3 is CASSLGQGAGRLFF. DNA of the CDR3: TGTGCCAGCAGTTTAGGGCAGGGGGCCGGTAGACTGTTTTTT. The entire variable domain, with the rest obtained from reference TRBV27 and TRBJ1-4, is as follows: EAQVTQNPRYLITVTGKKLTVTCSQNMNHEYMSWYRQDPGLGLRQIYYSMNVEVTDKGDVPEGYKVSRKEKRNFPLILESPSPNQTSLYFCASSLGQGAGRLFFGSGTQLSVL.

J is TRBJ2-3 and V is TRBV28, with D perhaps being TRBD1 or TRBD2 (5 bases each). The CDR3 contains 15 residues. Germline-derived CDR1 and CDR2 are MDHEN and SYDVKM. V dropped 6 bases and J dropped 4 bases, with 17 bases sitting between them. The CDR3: CASSPPVQGPDTQYF. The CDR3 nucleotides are TGTGCCAGCAGCCCTCCCGTCCAGGGACCAGATACGCAGTATTTT.

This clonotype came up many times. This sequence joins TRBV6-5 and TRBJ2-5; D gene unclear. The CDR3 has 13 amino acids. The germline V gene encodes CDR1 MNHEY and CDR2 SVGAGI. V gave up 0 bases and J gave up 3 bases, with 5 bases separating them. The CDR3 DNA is TGTGCCAGCAGTTACTCGCTAGAAGAGACCCAGTACTTC. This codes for CASSYSLEETQYF.

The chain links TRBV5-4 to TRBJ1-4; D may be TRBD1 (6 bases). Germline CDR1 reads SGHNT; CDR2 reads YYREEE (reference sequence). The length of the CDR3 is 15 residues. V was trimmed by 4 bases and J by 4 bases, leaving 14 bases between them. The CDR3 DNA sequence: TGTGCCAGCAGCCTTAACAGGGATGGTAATGAAAAACTGTTTTTT. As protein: CASSLNRDGNEKLFF.

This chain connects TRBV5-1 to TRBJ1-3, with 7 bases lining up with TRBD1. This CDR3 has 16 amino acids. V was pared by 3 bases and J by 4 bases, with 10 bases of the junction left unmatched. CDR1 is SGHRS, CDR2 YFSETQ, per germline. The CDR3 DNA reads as TGCGCCAGCAGCTCCCGGACAGGCTTCACAGGAAACACCATATATTTT. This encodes CASSSRTGFTGNTIYF.

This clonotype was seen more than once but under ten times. CDR3 region: CASSSRGFNEKLFF. The DNA of the CDR3 is TGTGCCAGCAGTTCCAGGGGATTTAATGAAAAACTGTTTTTT. This chain links TRBV27 with TRBJ1-4; D might be TRBD1 (6 bases). The V end lost 4 bases, the J end lost 4 bases, and 10 bases lay between the germline ends. CDR3 length equals 14 residues. Germline-derived CDR1 and CDR2 are MNHEY and SMNVEV (reference sequence). The full variable domain, its missing parts supplied by reference TRBV27 and TRBJ1-4, is EAQVTQNPRYLITVTGKKLTVTCSQNMNHEYMSWYRQDPGLGLRQIYYSMNVEVTDKGDVPEGYKVSRKEKRNFPLILESPSPNQTSLYFCASSSRGFNEKLFFGSGTQLSVL.

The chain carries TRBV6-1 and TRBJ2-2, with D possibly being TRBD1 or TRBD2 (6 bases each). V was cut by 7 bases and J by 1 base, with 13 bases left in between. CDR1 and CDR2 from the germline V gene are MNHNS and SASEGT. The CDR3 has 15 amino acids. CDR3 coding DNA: TGTGCCAGCATAGTAGGGGGGCAGAACACCGGGGAGCTGTTTTTT. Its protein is CASIVGGQNTGELFF.

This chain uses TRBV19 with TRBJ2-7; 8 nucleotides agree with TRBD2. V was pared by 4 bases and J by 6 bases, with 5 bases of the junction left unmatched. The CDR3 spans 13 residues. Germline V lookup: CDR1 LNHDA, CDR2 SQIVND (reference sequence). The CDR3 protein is CASSTTSGLEQYF. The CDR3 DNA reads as TGTGCCAGTAGTACAACTAGCGGTCTCGAGCAGTACTTC.

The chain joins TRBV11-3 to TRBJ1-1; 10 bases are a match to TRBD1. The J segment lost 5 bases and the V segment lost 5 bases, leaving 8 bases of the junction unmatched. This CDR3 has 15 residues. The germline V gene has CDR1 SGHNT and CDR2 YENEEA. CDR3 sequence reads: CASSPDRGQHTEAFF. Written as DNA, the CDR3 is TGTGCCAGCAGCCCAGACAGGGGGCAGCATACTGAAGCTTTCTTT.

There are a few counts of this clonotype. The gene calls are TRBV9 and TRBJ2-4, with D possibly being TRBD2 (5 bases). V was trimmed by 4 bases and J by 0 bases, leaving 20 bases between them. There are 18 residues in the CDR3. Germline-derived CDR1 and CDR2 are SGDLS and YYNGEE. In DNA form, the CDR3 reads TGTGCCAGCAGCCCGCGGGTCGGCACGGCACTAGCCAAAAACATTCAGTACTTC. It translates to CASSPRVGTALAKNIQYF.

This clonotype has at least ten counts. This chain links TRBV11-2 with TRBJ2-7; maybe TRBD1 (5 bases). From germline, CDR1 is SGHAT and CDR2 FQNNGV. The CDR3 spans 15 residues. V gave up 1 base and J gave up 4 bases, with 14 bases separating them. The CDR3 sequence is CASSLGVDSLYEQYF. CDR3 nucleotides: TGTGCCAGCAGCTTAGGCGTCGACAGTCTATACGAGCAGTACTTC.

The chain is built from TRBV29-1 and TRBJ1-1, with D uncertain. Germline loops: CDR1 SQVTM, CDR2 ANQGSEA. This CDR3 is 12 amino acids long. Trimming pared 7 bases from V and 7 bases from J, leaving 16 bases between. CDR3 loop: CSGTDGADEAFF. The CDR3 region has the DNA TGCAGCGGGACGGACGGAGCAGATGAAGCTTTCTTT. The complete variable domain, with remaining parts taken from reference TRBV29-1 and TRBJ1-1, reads SAVISQKPSRDICQRGTSLTIQCQVDSQVTMMFWYRQQPGQSLTLIATANQGSEATYESGFVIDKFPISRPNLTFSTLTVSNMSPEDSSIYLCSGTDGADEAFFGQGTRLTVV.

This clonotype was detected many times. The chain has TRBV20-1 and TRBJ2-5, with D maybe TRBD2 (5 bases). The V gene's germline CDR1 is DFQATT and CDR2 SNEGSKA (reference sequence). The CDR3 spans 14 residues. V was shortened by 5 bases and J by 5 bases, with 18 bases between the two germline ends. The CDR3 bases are TGCAGTGCTGGGCGACTATACTTTCTGGAGACCCAGTACTTC. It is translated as CSAGRLYFLETQYF.

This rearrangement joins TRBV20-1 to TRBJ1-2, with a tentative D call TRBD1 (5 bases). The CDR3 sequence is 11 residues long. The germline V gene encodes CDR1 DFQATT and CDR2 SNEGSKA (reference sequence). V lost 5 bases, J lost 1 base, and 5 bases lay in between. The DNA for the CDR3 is TGCAGTGCTGACAGTAACTATGGCTACACCTTC. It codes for CSADSNYGYTF.

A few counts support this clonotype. The CDR3 sequence: CASTGGIGNTIYF. CDR3 coding DNA: TGTGCCAGCACCGGGGGCATTGGAAACACCATATATTTT. The chain has TRBV12-3 or TRBV12-4 and TRBJ1-3, with D maybe TRBD1 (6 bases). The CDR3 sequence is 13 residues long. Between the trimmed V and J ends, which lost 7 bases and 3 bases, there was a span of 10 bases.

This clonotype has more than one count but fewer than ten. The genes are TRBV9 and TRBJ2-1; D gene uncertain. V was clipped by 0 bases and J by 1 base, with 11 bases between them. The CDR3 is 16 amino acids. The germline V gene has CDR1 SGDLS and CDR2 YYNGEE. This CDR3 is CASSVEVRRSYNEQFF. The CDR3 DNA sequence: TGTGCCAGCAGCGTAGAGGTCAGGCGTTCCTACAATGAGCAGTTCTTC.

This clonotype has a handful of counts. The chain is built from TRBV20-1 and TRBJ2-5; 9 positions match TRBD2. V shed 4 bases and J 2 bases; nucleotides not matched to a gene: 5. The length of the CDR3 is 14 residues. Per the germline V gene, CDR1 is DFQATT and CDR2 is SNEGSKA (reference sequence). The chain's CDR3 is CSATERGEQETQYF. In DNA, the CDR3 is TGCAGTGCTACCGAGCGGGGGGAACAAGAGACCCAGTACTTC.

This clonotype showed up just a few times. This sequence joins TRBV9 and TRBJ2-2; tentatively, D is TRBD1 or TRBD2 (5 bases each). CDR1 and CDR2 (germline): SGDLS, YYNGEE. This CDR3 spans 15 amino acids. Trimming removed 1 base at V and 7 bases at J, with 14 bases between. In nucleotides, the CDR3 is TGTGCCAGCAGCGTACAGCAGGGAGATATCGGGGAGCTGTTTTTT. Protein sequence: CASSVQQGDIGELFF. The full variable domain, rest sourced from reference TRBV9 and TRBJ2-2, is DSGVTQTPKHLITATGQRVTLRCSPRSGDLSVYWYQQSLDQGLQFLIQYYNGEERAKGNILERFSAQQFPDLHSELNLSSLELGDSALYFCASSVQQGDIGELFFGEGSRLTVL.

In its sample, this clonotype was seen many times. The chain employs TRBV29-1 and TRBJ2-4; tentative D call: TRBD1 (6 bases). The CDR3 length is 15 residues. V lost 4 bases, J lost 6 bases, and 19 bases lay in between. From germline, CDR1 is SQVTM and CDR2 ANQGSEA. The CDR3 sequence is CSVATNRDAGNIQYF. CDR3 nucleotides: TGCAGCGTTGCTACCAACAGGGACGCGGGAAACATTCAGTACTTC.

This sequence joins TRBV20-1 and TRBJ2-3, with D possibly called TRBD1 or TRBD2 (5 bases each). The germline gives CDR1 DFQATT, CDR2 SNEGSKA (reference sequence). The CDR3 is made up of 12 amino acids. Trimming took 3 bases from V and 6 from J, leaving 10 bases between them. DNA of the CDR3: TGCAGTGCTAGGTGGGGCGGGGATACGCAGTATTTT. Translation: CSARWGGDTQYF.

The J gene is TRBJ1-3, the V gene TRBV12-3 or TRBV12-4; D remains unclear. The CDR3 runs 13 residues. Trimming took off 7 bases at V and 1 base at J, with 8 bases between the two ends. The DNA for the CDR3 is TGTGCCAGCAAACGGGCTTCTGGAAACACCATATATTTT. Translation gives CASKRASGNTIYF.

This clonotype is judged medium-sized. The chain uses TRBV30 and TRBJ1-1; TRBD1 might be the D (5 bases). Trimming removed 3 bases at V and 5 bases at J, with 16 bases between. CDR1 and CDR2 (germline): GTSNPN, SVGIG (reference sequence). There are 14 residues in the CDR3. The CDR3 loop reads CAWRTRGSGTEAFF. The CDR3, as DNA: TGTGCCTGGAGGACCCGGGGGTCGGGGACTGAAGCTTTCTTT. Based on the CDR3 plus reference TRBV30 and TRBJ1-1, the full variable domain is SQTIHQWPATLVQPVGSPLSLECTVEGTSNPNLYWYRQAAGRGLQLLFYSVGIGQISSEVPQNLSASRPQDRQFILSSKKLLLSDSGFYLCAWRTRGSGTEAFFGQGTRLTVV.

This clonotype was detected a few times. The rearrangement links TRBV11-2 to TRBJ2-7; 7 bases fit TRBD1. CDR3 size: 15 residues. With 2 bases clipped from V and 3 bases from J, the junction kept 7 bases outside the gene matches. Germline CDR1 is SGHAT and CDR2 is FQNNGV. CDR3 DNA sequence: TGTGCCAGCAGCTTACCCTTGACAGGGAGCTACGAGCAGTACTTC. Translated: CASSLPLTGSYEQYF. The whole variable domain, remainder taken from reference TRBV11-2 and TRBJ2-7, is EAGVAQSPRYKIIEKRQSVAFWCNPISGHATLYWYQQILGQGPKLLIQFQNNGVVDDSQLPKDRFSAERLKGVDSTLKIQPAKLEDSAVYLCASSLPLTGSYEQYFGPGTRLTVT.

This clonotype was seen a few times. The CDR3 sequence: CASSPTRTGPQYF. For the CDR3, the DNA is TGTGCCAGCAGTCCAACCCGGACAGGGCCGCAGTATTTT. The rearrangement joins TRBV28 to TRBJ2-3, with TRBD1 matching 8 bases. Trimming at V came to 5 bases and at J to 10 bases, leaving 8 bases not matched to a gene. The germline V gene encodes CDR1 MDHEN and CDR2 SYDVKM. This CDR3 contains 13 residues. The whole variable domain, remainder taken from reference TRBV28 and TRBJ2-3, is DVKVTQSSRYLVKRTGEKVFLECVQDMDHENMFWYRQDPGLGLRLIYFSYDVKMKEKGDIPEGYSVSREKKERFSLILESASTNQTSMYLCASSPTRTGPQYFGPGTRLTVL.

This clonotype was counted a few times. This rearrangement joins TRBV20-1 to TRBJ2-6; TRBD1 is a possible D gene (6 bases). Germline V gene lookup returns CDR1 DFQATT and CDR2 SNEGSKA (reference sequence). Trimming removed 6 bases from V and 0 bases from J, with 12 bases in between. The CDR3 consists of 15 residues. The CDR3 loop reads CSASGGFSGANVLTF. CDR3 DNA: TGCAGTGCCAGTGGGGGCTTCTCTGGGGCCAACGTCCTGACTTTC.